The next 15 T cell receptor beta chains were all read from a single sample in a study of T cells in Graves' hyperthyroidism and ophthalmopathy (dated 2019 in TCRdb). The method was multiplex PCR. The sample was run on an Illumina HiSeq 2000. TCR beta CDR3 regions were amplified from RNA transcripts. A first-round RT-PCR of the TCR CDR3 used the HTBI primer set with the Qiagen OneStep RT-PCR kit. The raw public data were reprocessed by TCRdb itself: fastp quality trimming at Q25, MiXCR clonotype calling, in-frame beta chains only. Every distinct CDR3 protein forms one entry, paired with its most common genes and DNA. The sample table records about 480,000 distinct CDR3 sequences; around 14% of these occur just once. In total, the top ten clones hold around a sixth of the sample. The sequencing input was blood. The receptors stem from a woman younger than 35 with Graves' hyperthyroidism.

This chain joins TRBV11-2 and TRBJ2-1; TRBD2 aligns across 11 bases. Germline assignment: CDR1 SGHAT and CDR2 FQNNGV. This CDR3 comprises 15 residues. J gave up 6 bases and V 5 bases, and 6 bases lay outside the gene matches. DNA for the CDR3: TGTGCCAGCAGCCCAGTCGGGACTAGCGGCAATGAGCAGTTCTTC. Translating it yields CASSPVGTSGNEQFF.

This clonotype appeared many times. This sequence joins TRBV11-3 and TRBJ1-6; TRBD1 matches 7 bases. Trimming cost V 5 bases and J 9 bases; bases outside gene matches: 7. The CDR3 totals 14 residues. CDR1 SGHNT and CDR2 YENEEA come from the germline V gene. The chain's CDR3 is CASSRQGVTSPLHF. In DNA form, the CDR3 reads TGTGCCAGCAGCAGACAGGGAGTTACTTCACCCCTCCACTTT.

This chain uses TRBV6-1 with TRBJ2-5; D uncertain. This CDR3 contains 13 residues. V lost 2 bases to trimming and J lost 5 bases, with 9 bases between them. From germline, CDR1 is MNHNS and CDR2 SASEGT. The CDR3 DNA is TGTGCCAGCAGTGAAATCAGGACCGAGACCCAGTACTTC. Translating gives CASSEIRTETQYF.

This clonotype was seen many times. The genes are TRBV7-2 and TRBJ2-1; D gene unclear. Germline assignment: CDR1 SGHTA and CDR2 FQGNSA. The CDR3 totals 13 residues. Trimming pared 3 bases from V and 6 bases from J, leaving 9 bases between. CDR3 in amino acids: CASSLITFNEQFF. The DNA for the CDR3 is TGTGCCAGCAGCTTGATTACATTCAATGAGCAGTTCTTC.

This clonotype has a count of ten or more. The chain uses TRBV6-1 and TRBJ2-1; TRBD2 matches at 8 bases. Germline assignment: CDR1 MNHNS and CDR2 SASEGT. The length of the CDR3 is 14 residues. The trim removed 7 bases at V and 6 bases at J, leaving 8 bases unmatched. In DNA form, the CDR3 reads TGTGCCAGCATCACGGTGGCGGGAGGCAATGAGCAGTTCTTC. Amino acid sequence: CASITVAGGNEQFF.

The sample holds a few counts of this clonotype. The chain links TRBV10-3 to TRBJ1-2, with TRBD1 as a possible D gene (6 bases). V was shortened by 10 bases and J by 2 bases, with 20 bases between the two germline ends. This CDR3 has 15 residues. The germline V gene has CDR1 ENHRY and CDR2 SYGVKD. DNA of the CDR3: TGTGCCACCAGCGGGGGCGACAGACCAAACTATGGCTACACCTTC. Translated, it gives CATSGGDRPNYGYTF.

This clonotype was picked up many times. The chain employs TRBV20-1 and TRBJ1-5, with 10 nucleotides matching TRBD1. V lost 1 base and J lost 3; bases outside the gene matches: 9. Germline assignment: CDR1 DFQATT and CDR2 SNEGSKA (reference sequence). The CDR3 runs 17 residues. The CDR3 region has the DNA TGCAGTGCTAGAGTTGAGAGGGGACAGGGGTTCAATCAGCCCCAGCATTTT. This translates into CSARVERGQGFNQPQHF.

The V and J genes are TRBV20-1 and TRBJ2-1; 9 bases are shared with TRBD2. The CDR3 is made up of 15 amino acids. Germline V gene lookup returns CDR1 DFQATT and CDR2 SNEGSKA (reference sequence). Unmatched junction bases numbered 9, after V lost 0 bases and J lost 9 bases. The CDR3 protein is CSARDGGRAGVEQFF. The CDR3 DNA follows: TGCAGTGCTAGAGATGGCGGGAGGGCCGGGGTTGAGCAGTTCTTC.

Ten or more counts support this clonotype. V usage is TRBV24-1 and J usage is TRBJ2-1; the match to TRBD1 covers 7 bases. Trimming removed 4 bases from V and 7 bases from J; junction bases left unmatched: 18. The CDR3 totals 18 residues. In germline, CDR1 is KGHDR, CDR2 SFDVKD. In DNA, the CDR3 is TGTGCCACCAGTGACTCGGGACAGATGCTTTGGGGGCCTAATGAGCAGTTCTTC. This gives the protein CATSDSGQMLWGPNEQFF.

At least ten counts were recorded for this clonotype. The chain carries TRBV11-2 and TRBJ2-5, with D possibly being TRBD1 (6 bases). The V gene's germline CDR1 is SGHAT and CDR2 FQNNGV. The CDR3 length is 15 residues. Deletions cut 5 bases from V and 5 bases from J, with 18 bases between. The DNA of the CDR3 is TGTGCCAGCAGCCCTTGGGACACCCCGAGCGAGACCCAGTACTTC. Translating gives CASSPWDTPSETQYF. Full variable domain (outside the CDR3, taken from reference TRBV11-2 and TRBJ2-5): EAGVAQSPRYKIIEKRQSVAFWCNPISGHATLYWYQQILGQGPKLLIQFQNNGVVDDSQLPKDRFSAERLKGVDSTLKIQPAKLEDSAVYLCASSPWDTPSETQYFGPGTRLLVL.

Details on this clonotype: Given a much more abundant clone one base away, this may be a read error. This chain connects TRBV12-3 or TRBV12-4 to TRBJ2-1, with D tentatively TRBD1 (5 bases). The CDR3 is 12 amino acids. The CDR3: CASSPDRNEQLF. The CDR3 region has the DNA TGTGCCAGCAGTCCCGACAGAAATGAGCAGCTCTTC.

This clonotype showed up just a few times. The genes are TRBV29-1 and TRBJ2-3; D uncertain. The germline V gene has CDR1 SQVTM and CDR2 ANQGSEA. V was clipped by 7 bases and J by 1 base, with 21 bases between them. The CDR3 loop spans 16 amino acids. The CDR3 bases are TGCAGCGCTCACCGCGGTGGATATGCCGGCACAGATACGCAGTATTTT. Encoded protein: CSAHRGGYAGTDTQYF.

This clonotype has more than one count but fewer than ten. CDR3 loop: CSAGRGGTGSTGELFF. The CDR3 DNA follows: TGCAGTGCCGGGAGGGGCGGGACGGGGAGTACCGGGGAGCTGTTTTTT. This chain links TRBV20-1 with TRBJ2-2, with 8 bases fitting TRBD2. In germline, CDR1 is DFQATT, CDR2 SNEGSKA (reference sequence). The CDR3 has 16 residues. Trimming removed 6 bases from V and 5 bases from J; junction bases left unmatched: 14.

This clonotype was observed many times. This rearrangement joins TRBV7-2 to TRBJ2-3, with 8 bases that match TRBD2. The CDR3 spans 14 residues. V was clipped by 5 bases and J by 5 bases; unmatched bases: 6. Germline V gene lookup returns CDR1 SGHTA and CDR2 FQGNSA. CDR3 sequence reads: CASSKKREKDTQYF. CDR3 nucleotide sequence: TGTGCCAGCAGCAAAAAGCGGGAGAAAGATACGCAGTATTTT.

This clonotype came up many times. This chain uses TRBV27 with TRBJ1-1; 9 nucleotides align to TRBD1. CDR1 and CDR2 from the germline V gene are MNHEY and SMNVEV (reference sequence). CDR3 length: 18 amino acids. The trim removed 1 base at V and 0 bases at J, leaving 9 bases unmatched. The CDR3 nucleotides read TGTGCCAGCAGTTTATTTCGCTTCTGGGACAGGGTGAACACTGAAGCTTTCTTT. Translated, it gives CASSLFRFWDRVNTEAFF.